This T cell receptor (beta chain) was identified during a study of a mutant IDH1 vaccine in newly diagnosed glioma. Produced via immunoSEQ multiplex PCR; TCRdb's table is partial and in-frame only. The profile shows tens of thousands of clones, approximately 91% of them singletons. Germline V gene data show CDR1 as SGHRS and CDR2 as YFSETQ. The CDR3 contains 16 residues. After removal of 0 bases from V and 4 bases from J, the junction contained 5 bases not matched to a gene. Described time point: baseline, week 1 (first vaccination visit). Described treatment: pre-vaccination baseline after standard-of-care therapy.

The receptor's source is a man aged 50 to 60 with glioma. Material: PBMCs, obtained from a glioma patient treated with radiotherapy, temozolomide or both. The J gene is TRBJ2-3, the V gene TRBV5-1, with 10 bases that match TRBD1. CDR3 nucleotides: TGCGCCAGCAGCTTGGTCGTCGGACAGGGGGCAGATACGCAGTATTTT. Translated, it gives CASSLVVGQGADTQYF.